This T cell receptor beta chain was recovered during a study of blood T cells in healthy people across ages (dated by TCRdb to the mid-2010s). Regarding the study in general: In model experiments, template switching captured about one uniquely barcoded TCR beta cDNA molecule for every two T cells. To track age-related changes in TCR beta repertoire diversity, the study relied on deep sequencing normalized with unique cDNA molecular identifiers. The donors were divided into four age groups: young (average roughly 17 years), middle-aged (about 41), aged (about 60) and long-lived (approximately 74). To avoid experimental bias, donors of different ages were randomly spread across the sequencing lanes. Using the same blood draw, the study looked at two additional independent replicas of 1 million unique cDNA reads for two donors, one aged 18 to 30 and the other aged 80 or older. Summary of the overall study and its limitations: As age increased, observed TCR beta diversity per million T cells dropped in a roughly linear way, and a significant reduction was already evident by age approximately 40. The long-lived group showed more naive CD4+ T cells, fewer expanded clones and increased TCR diversity than the aged group, suggesting age selection. A strong correlation was found between observed TCR beta diversity and the percentage of naive T cells measured by flow cytometry. The CMV infection status of donors was not known, potentially confounding age-related changes in expanded clonotypes. Bulk unsorted PBMC profiling prevented conclusive comparison of naive and antigen-experienced compartments. Estimates of total diversity based on one million sequenced T cells were regarded as lower bounds and as underestimates.

Systemically healthy Caucasian individuals from Russia, some 38 in total and aged about 6 to 90 years, were included as donors. About 10 milliliters of peripheral blood were collected from each donor into EDTA-treated Vacutainer tubes. Ficoll-Paque density-gradient centrifugation was used to isolate PBMCs, with at least 6.5 million per sample. Total RNA was extracted from PBMCs with Trizol reagent, with at least 6 micrograms obtained per sample. Naive CD45RAhigh/CD27high T cell percentages were measured by flow cytometry on a PBMC aliquot from every donor. The method was 5' RACE. Sequencing instrument: Illumina HiSeq 2500. A second PCR of about 7 to 12 cycles was run with a J-beta primer mix and a sample-barcoded 5' primer. Each TCR beta cDNA molecule received a unique molecular identifier from a template-switch 5' adaptor carrying 12 random nucleotides. At least 2.5 million CDR3-containing paired-end reads were obtained from each sample. The Mint cDNA synthesis kit, primed by a TRBC-specific oligonucleotide, was used to synthesize first-strand cDNA from all RNA. All cDNA was treated with uracil-DNA glycosylase and then went through a first 18-cycle PCR with the universal primers M1SS and BC2_uni_R. The paper's data handling went like this. For normalization, 1 million high-quality reads, each with a distinct molecular identifier, were randomly selected from each sample. Instead of being binned into consensus sequences, reads that shared molecular identifiers were thrown out. MiTCR, run with a Q25 quality threshold and the strictest error-elimination algorithm, handled CDR3 identification, clonotype clustering and error correction. A nonparametric unseen species model with Euler transformation was used to estimate lower-bound total TCR beta diversity. The raw public reads went through TCRdb reprocessing: fastp at Q25, MiXCR clone calling, in-frame beta chains kept. Identical CDR3 proteins give one entry, which carries the most common genes and DNA. TCRdb, not the original authors, processed these V and J calls. The sample data list 780,000 or so distinct CDR3 sequences, and approximately 60% of these were observed just once. More than 25% of the sample rests with the top ten.

Of note for this clonotype: Which antigen it targets is not known. Within one base of it there is no much larger clone, and no base qualities were kept.

The TCR originated in a man aged 35 to 55 in good health. Sequencing used blood.

CDR3 protein: CASSLVGGLPYNEQFF. The DNA sequence is given as TGTGCCAGCAGCTTAGTTGGAGGGCTCCCCTACAATGAGCAGTTCTTC. The V and J segments used are TRBV7-4 and TRBJ2-1; TRBD2 is a possible D gene, resting on 6 matching bases. The V end loses 1 base and the J end loses 2 bases, and a stretch of 12 bases separates them. In the germline V gene, CDR1 corresponds to SGHVT and CDR2 to SQSDAQ. From its cysteine to its phenylalanine, the CDR3 spans 16 amino acids. Only CDR3 DNA remains: 48 bases, in frame from the first base.